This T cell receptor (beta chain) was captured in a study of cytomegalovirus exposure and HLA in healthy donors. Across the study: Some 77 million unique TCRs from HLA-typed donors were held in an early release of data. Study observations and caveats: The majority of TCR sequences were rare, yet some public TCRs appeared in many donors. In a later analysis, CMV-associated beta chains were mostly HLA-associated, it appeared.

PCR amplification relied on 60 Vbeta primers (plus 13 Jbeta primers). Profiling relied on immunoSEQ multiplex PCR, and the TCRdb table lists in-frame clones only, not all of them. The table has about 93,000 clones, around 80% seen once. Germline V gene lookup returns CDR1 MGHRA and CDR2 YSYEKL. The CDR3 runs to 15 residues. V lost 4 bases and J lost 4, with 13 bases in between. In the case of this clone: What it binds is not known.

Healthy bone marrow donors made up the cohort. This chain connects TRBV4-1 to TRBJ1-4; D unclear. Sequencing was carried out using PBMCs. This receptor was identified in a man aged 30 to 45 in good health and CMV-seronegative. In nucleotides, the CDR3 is TGCGCCAGCAGCCCTTATGAAGGAGGTAATGAAAAACTGTTTTTT. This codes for CASSPYEGGNEKLFF.